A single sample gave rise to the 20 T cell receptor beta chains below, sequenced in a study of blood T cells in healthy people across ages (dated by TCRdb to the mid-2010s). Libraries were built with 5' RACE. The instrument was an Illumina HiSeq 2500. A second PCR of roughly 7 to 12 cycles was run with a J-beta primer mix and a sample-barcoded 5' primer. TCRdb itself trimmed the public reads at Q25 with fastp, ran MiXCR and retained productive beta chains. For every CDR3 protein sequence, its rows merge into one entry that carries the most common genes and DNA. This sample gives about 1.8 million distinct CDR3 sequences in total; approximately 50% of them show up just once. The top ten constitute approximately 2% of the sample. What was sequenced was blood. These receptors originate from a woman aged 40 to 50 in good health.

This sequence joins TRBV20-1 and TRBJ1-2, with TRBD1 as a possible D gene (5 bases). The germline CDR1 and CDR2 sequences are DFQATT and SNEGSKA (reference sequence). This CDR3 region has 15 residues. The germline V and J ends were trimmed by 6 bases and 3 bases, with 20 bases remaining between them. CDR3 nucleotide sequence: TGCAGTGCAACTCCGGGACGCCTTCGGGACTATGGCTACACCTTC. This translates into CSATPGRLRDYGYTF.

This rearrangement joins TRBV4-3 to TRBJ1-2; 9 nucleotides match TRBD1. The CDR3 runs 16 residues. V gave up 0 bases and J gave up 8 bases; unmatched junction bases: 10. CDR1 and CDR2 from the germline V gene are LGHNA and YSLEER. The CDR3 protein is CASSQDPRQGEGGYTF. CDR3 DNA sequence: TGCGCCAGCAGCCAAGATCCGAGACAGGGGGAGGGAGGCTACACCTTC.

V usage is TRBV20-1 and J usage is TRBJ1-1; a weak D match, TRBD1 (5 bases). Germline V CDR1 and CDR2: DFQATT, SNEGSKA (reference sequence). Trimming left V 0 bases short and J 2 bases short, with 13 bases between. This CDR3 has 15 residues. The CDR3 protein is CSARDFRGPNTEAFF. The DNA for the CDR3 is TGCAGTGCTAGAGATTTTAGGGGCCCCAACACTGAAGCTTTCTTT.

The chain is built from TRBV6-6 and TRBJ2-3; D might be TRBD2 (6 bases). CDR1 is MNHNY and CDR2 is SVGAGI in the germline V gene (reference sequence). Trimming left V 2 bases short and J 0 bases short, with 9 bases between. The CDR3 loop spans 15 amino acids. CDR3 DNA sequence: TGTGCCAGCAGTTACGCCAGCGGGAGCACAGATACGCAGTATTTT. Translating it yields CASSYASGSTDTQYF.

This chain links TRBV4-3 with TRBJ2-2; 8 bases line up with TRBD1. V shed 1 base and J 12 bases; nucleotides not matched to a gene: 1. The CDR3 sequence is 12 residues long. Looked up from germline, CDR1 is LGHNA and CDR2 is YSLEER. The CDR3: CASSQGQGKLFF. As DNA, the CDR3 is TGCGCCAGCAGCCAAGGACAGGGGAAGCTGTTTTTT.

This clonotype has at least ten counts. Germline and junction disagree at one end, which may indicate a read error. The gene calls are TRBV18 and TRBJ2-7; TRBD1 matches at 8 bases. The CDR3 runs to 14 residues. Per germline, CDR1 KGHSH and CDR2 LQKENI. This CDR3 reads CASSPDRASYEQYF. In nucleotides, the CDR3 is TGCGCCAGCAGCCCGGACAGGGCCTCCTACGAGCAGTACTTC.

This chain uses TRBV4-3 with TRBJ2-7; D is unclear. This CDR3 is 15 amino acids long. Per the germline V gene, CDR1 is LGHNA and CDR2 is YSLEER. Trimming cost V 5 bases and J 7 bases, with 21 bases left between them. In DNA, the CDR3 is TGCGCCAGCAGCGATATAGGGAATCAGGCCAATGAGCAGTACTTC. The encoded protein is CASSDIGNQANEQYF.

The CDR3 DNA reads as TGCGCCAGCAGGGGCGGAAATAATGAAAAACTGTTTTTT. Protein sequence: CASRGGNNEKLFF. The chain links TRBV5-1 to TRBJ1-4; D is unresolved. CDR3 size: 13 residues. Trimming removed 5 bases at V and 4 bases at J, with 9 bases between. Germline V gene lookup returns CDR1 SGHRS and CDR2 YFSETQ.

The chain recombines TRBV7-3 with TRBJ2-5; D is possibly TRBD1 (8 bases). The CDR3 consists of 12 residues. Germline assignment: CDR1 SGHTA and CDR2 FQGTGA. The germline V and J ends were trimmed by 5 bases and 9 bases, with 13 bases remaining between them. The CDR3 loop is CASSTTGGAQYF. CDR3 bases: TGTGCCAGCAGCACCACAGGGGGGGCCCAGTACTTC.

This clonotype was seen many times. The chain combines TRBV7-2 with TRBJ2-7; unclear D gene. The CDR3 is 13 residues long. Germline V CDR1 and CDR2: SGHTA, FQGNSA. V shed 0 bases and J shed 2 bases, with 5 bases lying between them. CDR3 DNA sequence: TGTGCCAGCAGCTTAGCGGCAGCCTACGAGCAGTACTTC. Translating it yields CASSLAAAYEQYF. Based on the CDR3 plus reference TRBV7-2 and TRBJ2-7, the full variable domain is GAGVSQSPSNKVTEKGKDVELRCDPISGHTALYWYRQSLGQGLEFLIYFQGNSAPDKSGLPSDRFSAERTGGSVSTLTIQRTQQEDSAVYLCASSLAAAYEQYFGPGTRLTVT.

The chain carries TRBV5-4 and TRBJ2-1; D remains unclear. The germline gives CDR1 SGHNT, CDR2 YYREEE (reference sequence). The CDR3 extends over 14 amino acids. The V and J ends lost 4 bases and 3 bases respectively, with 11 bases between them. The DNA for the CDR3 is TGTGCCAGCAGCACCCCGCATAGCTACAATGAGCAGTTCTTC. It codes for CASSTPHSYNEQFF.

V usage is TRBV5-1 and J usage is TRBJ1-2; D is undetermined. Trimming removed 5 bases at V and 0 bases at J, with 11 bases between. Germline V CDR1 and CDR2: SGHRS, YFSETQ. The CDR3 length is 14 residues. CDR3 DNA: TGCGCCAGCAGACTAGCGTCTACTAACTATGGCTACACCTTC. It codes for CASRLASTNYGYTF.

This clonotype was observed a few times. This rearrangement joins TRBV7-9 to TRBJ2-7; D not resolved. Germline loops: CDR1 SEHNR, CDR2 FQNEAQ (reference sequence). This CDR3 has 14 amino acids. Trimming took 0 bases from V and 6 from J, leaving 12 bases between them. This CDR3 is CASSLAHPRSEQYF. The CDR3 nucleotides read TGTGCCAGCAGCTTAGCCCACCCCCGGAGCGAGCAGTACTTC.

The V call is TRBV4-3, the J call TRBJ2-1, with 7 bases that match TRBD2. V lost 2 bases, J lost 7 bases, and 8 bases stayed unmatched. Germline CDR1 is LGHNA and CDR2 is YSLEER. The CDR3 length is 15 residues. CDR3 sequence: CASSQTVLAVNEQFF. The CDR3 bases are TGCGCCAGCAGCCAAACTGTCCTAGCGGTTAATGAGCAGTTCTTC.

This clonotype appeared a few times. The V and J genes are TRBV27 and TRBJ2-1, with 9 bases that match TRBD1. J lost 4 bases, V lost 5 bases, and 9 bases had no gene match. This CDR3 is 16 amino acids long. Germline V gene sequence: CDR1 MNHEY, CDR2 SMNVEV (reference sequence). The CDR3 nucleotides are TGTGCCAGCAGTCTTCCAACCGGGACAGGGTACAATGAGCAGTTCTTC. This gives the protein CASSLPTGTGYNEQFF.

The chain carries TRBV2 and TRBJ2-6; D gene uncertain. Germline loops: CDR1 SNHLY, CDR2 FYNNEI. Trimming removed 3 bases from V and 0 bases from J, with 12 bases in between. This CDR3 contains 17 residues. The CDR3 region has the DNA TGTGCCAGCAGTGAGCAAAAGCCGAGCTCTGGGGCCAACGTCCTGACTTTC. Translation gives CASSEQKPSSGANVLTF.

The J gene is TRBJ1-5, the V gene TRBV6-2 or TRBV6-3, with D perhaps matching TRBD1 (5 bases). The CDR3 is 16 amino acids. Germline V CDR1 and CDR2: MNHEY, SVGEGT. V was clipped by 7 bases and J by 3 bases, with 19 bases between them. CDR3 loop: CASTRNRRGDNQPQHF. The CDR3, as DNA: TGTGCCAGCACCAGAAACCGGAGGGGCGACAATCAGCCCCAGCATTTT.

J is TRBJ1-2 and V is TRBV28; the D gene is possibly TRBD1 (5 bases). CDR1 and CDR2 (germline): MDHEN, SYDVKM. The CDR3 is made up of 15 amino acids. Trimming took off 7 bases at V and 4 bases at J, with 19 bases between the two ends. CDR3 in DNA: TGTGCCAGCAATATAGCAGGGCTGTGGATCTATGGCTACACCTTC. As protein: CASNIAGLWIYGYTF.

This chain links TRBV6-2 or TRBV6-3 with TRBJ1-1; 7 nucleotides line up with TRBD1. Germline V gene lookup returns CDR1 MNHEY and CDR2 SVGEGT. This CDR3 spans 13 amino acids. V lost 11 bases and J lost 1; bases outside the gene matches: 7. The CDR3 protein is CACSGTANTEAFF. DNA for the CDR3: TGTGCCTGCTCCGGGACAGCGAACACTGAAGCTTTCTTT.

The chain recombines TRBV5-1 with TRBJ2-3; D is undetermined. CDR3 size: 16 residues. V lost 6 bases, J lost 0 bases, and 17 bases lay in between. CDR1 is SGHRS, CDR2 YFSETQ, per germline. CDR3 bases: TGCGCCAGCAATCGCTACCGGGTATCTAGCACAGATACGCAGTATTTT. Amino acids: CASNRYRVSSTDTQYF.